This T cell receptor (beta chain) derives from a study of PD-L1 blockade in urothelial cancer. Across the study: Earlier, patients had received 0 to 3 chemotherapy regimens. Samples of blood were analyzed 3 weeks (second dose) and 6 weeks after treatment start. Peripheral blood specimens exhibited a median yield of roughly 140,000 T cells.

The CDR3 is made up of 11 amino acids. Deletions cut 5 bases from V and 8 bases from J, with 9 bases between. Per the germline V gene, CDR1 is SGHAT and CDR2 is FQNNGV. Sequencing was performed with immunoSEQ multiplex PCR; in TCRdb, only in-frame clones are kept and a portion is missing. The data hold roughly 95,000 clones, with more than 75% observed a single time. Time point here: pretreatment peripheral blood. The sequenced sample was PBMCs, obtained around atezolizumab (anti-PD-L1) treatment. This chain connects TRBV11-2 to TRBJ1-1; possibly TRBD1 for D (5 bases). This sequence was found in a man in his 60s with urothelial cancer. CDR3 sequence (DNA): TGTGCCAGCAGCCTGGGGGGAGAAGCTTTCTTT. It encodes CASSLGGEAFF. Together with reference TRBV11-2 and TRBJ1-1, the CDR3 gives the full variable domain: EAGVAQSPRYKIIEKRQSVAFWCNPISGHATLYWYQQILGQGPKLLIQFQNNGVVDDSQLPKDRFSAERLKGVDSTLKIQPAKLEDSAVYLCASSLGGEAFFGQGTRLTVV.